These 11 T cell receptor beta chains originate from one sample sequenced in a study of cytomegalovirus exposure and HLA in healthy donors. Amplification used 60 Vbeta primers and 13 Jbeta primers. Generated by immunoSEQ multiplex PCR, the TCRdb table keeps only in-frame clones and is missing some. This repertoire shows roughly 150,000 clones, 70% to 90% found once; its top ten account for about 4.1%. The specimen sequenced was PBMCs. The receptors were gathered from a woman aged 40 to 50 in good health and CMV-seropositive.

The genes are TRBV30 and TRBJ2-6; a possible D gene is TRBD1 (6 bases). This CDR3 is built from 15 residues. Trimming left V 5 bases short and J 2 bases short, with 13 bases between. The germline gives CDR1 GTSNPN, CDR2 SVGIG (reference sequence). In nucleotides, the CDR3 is TGTGCCTGGGGGACATTAAGTACTGGGGCCAACGTCCTGACTTTC. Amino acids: CAWGTLSTGANVLTF.

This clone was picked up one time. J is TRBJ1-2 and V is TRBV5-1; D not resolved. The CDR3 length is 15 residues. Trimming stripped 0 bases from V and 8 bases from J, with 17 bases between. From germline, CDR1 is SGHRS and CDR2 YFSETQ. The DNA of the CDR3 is TGCGCCAGCAGCTTGGACTGGCCGACAAAATGGGGCTACACCTTC. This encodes CASSLDWPTKWGYTF.

CDR3 sequence: CASSTAGLGSNQPQHF. CDR3 DNA: TGTGCCAGTAGTACAGCGGGACTGGGAAGCAATCAGCCCCAGCATTTT. This rearrangement joins TRBV19 to TRBJ1-5; possibly TRBD1 for D (5 bases). The germline gives CDR1 LNHDA, CDR2 SQIVND (reference sequence). The V end lost 4 bases, the J end lost 1 base, and 14 bases lay between the germline ends. This CDR3 is 16 amino acids long.

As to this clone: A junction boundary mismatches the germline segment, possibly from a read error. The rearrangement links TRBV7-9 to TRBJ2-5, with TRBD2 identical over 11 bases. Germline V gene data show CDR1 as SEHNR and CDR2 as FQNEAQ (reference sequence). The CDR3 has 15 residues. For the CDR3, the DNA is TGTTCCAGCAGCCTGGGACTAGCGGAACAAGAGACCCAGTACTTC. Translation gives CSSSLGLAEQETQYF.

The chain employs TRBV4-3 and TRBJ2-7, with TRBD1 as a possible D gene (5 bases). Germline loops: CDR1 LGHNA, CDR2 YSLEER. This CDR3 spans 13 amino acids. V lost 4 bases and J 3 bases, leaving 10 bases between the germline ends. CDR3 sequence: CASSRGRDYEQYF. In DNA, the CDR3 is TGCGCCAGCAGCCGGGGCAGGGACTACGAGCAGTACTTC.

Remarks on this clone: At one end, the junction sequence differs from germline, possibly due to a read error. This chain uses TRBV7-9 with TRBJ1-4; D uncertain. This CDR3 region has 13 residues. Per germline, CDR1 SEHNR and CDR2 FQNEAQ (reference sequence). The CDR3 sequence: CSSSLDSGEKLFF. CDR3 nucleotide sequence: TGTTCCAGCAGCTTAGATTCGGGTGAAAAACTGTTTTTT.

DNA for the CDR3: TGTGCCAGCCCTCCGGGAGGACAACCCAAAAACATTCAGTACTTC. Protein sequence: CASPPGGQPKNIQYF. The J gene is TRBJ2-4, the V gene TRBV27; the match to TRBD2 covers 7 bases. V lost 8 bases to trimming and J lost 2 bases; unmatched junction nucleotides: 9. Germline CDR1 MNHEY, CDR2 SMNVEV (reference sequence). The CDR3 is 15 amino acids.

CDR3: CASSFSPLGSGSNEQFF. The CDR3 DNA reads TGTGCCAGCAGCTTTTCCCCCCTTGGTAGCGGGAGTAATGAGCAGTTCTTC. The genes are TRBV7-2 and TRBJ2-1; 9 bases line up with TRBD2. Germline CDR1 is SGHTA and CDR2 is FQGNSA. Trimming took 3 bases from V and 7 from J; bases not matched to a gene: 13. The CDR3 has 17 residues. Using reference TRBV7-2 and TRBJ2-1 for the parts outside the CDR3, the full variable domain is GAGVSQSPSNKVTEKGKDVELRCDPISGHTALYWYRQSLGQGLEFLIYFQGNSAPDKSGLPSDRFSAERTGGSVSTLTIQRTQQEDSAVYLCASSFSPLGSGSNEQFFGPGTRLTVL.

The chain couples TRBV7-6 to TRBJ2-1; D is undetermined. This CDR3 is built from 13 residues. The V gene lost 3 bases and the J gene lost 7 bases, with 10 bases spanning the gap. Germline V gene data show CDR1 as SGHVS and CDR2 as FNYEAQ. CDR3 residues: CASSLSGPNEQFF. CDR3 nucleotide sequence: TGTGCCAGCAGCTTGAGTGGGCCGAATGAGCAGTTCTTC.

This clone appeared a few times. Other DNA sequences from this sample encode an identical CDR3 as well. The CDR3 sequence: CATSRDPGDGYTF. The CDR3 nucleotides are TGTGCCACCAGCAGAGATCCGGGGGATGGCTACACCTTC. The rearrangement uses TRBV15 and TRBJ1-2; weak D call: TRBD1 (5 bases). Trimming removed 0 bases from V and 6 bases from J, with 8 bases in between. Looked up from germline, CDR1 is LNHNV and CDR2 is YYDKDF (reference sequence). This CDR3 is built from 13 residues.

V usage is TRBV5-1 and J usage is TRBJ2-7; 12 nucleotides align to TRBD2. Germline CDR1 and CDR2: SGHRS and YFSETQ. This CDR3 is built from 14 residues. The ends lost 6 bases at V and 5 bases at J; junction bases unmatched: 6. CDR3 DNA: TGCGCCAGCACGCTAGCGGGAGGGCTCAACGAGCAGTACTTC. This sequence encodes CASTLAGGLNEQYF.